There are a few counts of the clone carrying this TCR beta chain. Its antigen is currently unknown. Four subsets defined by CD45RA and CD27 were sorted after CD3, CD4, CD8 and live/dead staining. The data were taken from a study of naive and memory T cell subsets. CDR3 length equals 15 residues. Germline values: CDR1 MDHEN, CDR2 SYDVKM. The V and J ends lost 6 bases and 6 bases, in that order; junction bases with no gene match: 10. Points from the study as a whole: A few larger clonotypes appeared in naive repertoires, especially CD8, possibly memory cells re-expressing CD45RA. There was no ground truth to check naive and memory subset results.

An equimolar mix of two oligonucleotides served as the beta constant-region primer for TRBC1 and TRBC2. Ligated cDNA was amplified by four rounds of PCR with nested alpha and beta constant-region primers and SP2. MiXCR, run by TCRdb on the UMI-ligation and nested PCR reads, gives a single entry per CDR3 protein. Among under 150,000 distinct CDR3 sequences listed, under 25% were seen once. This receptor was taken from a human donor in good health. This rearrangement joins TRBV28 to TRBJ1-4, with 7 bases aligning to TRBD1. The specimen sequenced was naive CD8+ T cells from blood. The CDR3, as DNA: TGTGCCAGCAGCCCCTTGGGGGACAGCCATGAAAAACTGTTTTTT. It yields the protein CASSPLGDSHEKLFF.